These 4 T cell receptor beta chains were sequenced from one sample in a study of T cell responses to AZD1222 COVID-19 vaccine. Clones were sequenced by immunoSEQ multiplex PCR, and TCRdb holds only the in-frame ones, with some missing. Of tens of thousands of clones listed, 65% to 90% are singletons. Source: peripheral blood, taken on day 0 of AZD1222 vaccination. The receptors were sampled from an adult in good health.

This clone has a single count. V and J are TRBV30 and TRBJ2-7, with 10 bases aligning to TRBD2. Germline CDR1 reads GTSNPN; CDR2 reads SVGIG (reference sequence). The junction had 3 bases not matched to a gene; V was cut back by 2 bases and J by 5 bases. CDR3 size: 13 residues. The CDR3 reads CAWSPGLANEQYF. CDR3 nucleotide sequence: TGTGCCTGGAGTCCGGGACTAGCGAACGAGCAGTACTTC.

This rearrangement joins TRBV6-5 to TRBJ2-7; unclear D gene. Per the germline V gene, CDR1 is MNHEY and CDR2 is SVGAGI. The germline V and J ends were trimmed by 5 bases and 4 bases, with 12 bases remaining between them. The CDR3 spans 13 residues. As DNA, the CDR3 is TGTGCCAGCAGTCCCACCAGTAGGTACGAGCAGTACTTC. Encoded protein: CASSPTSRYEQYF.

This clone was counted once. V gene TRBV5-1 combines with J gene TRBJ2-3; TRBD1 aligns across 10 bases. The CDR3 length is 15 residues. Per germline, CDR1 SGHRS and CDR2 YFSETQ. Losses at the gene ends were 4 bases for V and 1 base for J; bases not matched to a gene: 3. The CDR3 region is CASSPGTGGTDTQYF. CDR3 sequence (DNA): TGCGCCAGCAGCCCCGGGACAGGGGGCACAGATACGCAGTATTTT.

The chain combines TRBV5-6 with TRBJ2-7; D gene uncertain. CDR1 SGHDT and CDR2 YYEEEE come from the germline V gene. This CDR3 has 14 amino acids. The V and J ends lost 7 bases and 0 bases respectively, with 14 bases between them. The CDR3 region is CASSNILNSYEQYF. DNA of the CDR3: TGTGCCAGCTCCAATATACTCAACTCCTACGAGCAGTACTTC.